The T cell receptor (beta chain) described here comes from a study of cytomegalovirus exposure and HLA in healthy donors. After removal of 6 bases from V and 8 bases from J, the junction contained 5 bases not matched to a gene. Germline V gene lookup returns CDR1 WSHSY and CDR2 SAAADI. CDR3 size: 12 residues. The assay was immunoSEQ multiplex PCR, and TCRdb's table has in-frame clones only and misses some. The sample records roughly 300,000 clones, about nine tenths being singletons. The chain links TRBV10-2 to TRBJ1-2; 8 positions match TRBD1. Sample: PBMCs. This sequence was found in a woman aged 18-30 years in good health and CMV-seronegative. The CDR3 sequence is CASSGTGGGYTF. As DNA, the CDR3 is TGCGCCAGCAGCGGGACAGGAGGGGGCTACACCTTC.